A selection of T cell receptor beta chains follows, all from one sample in a study of blood T cell repertoires in COVID-19. Data came from immunoSEQ multiplex PCR; TCRdb stores just in-frame clones and leaves some out. The sample lists hundreds of thousands of clones; 88% were seen once. The sample comprised peripheral blood. The source of these receptors is a woman aged 25-40 years who had recovered from COVID-19. Each CDR3 is given with its conserved first and last residue. Fields, in order: clone size, V gene, D gene, J gene, CDR3 protein, CDR3 DNA. The D gene is left open where the match is weak. The size of a clone is reported for some rows only, either as once, few or many, or as a class for expanded clones.

clone size: NA
V gene: TRBV2
D gene: NA
J gene: TRBJ1-5
CDR3 protein: CASSEEVLGAGQPQHF
CDR3 DNA: TGTGCCAGCAGTGAAGAGGTCCTGGGGGCAGGTCAGCCCCAGCATTTT

clone size: NA
V gene: TRBV7-2
D gene: NA
J gene: TRBJ1-4
CDR3 protein: CASSAPGSQNEKLFF
CDR3 DNA: TGTGCCAGCAGCGCCCCCGGGAGCCAGAATGAAAAACTGTTTTTT

clone size: NA
V gene: TRBV28
D gene: NA
J gene: TRBJ1-4
CDR3 protein: CASTLTGVNEKLFF
CDR3 DNA: TGTGCCAGCACCTTGACGGGGGTTAATGAAAAACTGTTTTTT

clone size: NA
V gene: TRBV7-8
D gene: NA
J gene: TRBJ2-1
CDR3 protein: CASNRGAKTEQFF
CDR3 DNA: TGTGCCAGCAACCGGGGGGCCAAAACTGAGCAGTTCTTC

clone size: NA
V gene: TRBV7-2
D gene: NA
J gene: TRBJ2-3
CDR3 protein: CASSLAEVPGLDTQYF
CDR3 DNA: TGTGCCAGCAGCTTAGCGGAGGTACCAGGCCTAGATACGCAGTATTTT

clone size: NA
V gene: TRBV5-1
D gene: NA
J gene: TRBJ2-5
CDR3 protein: CASTKETQYF
CDR3 DNA: TGCGCCAGCACCAAAGAGACCCAGTACTTC

clone size: NA
V gene: TRBV12-3/TRBV12-4
D gene: NA
J gene: TRBJ2-3
CDR3 protein: CASSFSGADTQYF
CDR3 DNA: TGTGCCAGCAGTTTTTCGGGTGCAGATACGCAGTATTTT

clone size: NA
V gene: TRBV23-1
D gene: TRBD1
J gene: TRBJ2-5
CDR3 protein: CASRTRGRETQYF
CDR3 DNA: TGCGCCAGCAGGACCAGGGGGCGGGAGACCCAGTACTTC

clone size: NA
V gene: TRBV28
D gene: NA
J gene: TRBJ2-7
CDR3 protein: CASSPTGTYEQYF
CDR3 DNA: TGTGCCAGCAGCCCGACTGGTACCTACGAGCAGTACTTC

clone size: NA
V gene: TRBV5-1
D gene: TRBD1
J gene: TRBJ2-7
CDR3 protein: CASKGDRASYEQYF
CDR3 DNA: TGCGCCAGCAAGGGGGACAGGGCATCCTACGAGCAGTACTTC

clone size: many
V gene: TRBV4-2
D gene: TRBD2
J gene: TRBJ2-2
CDR3 protein: CASSQGNSGGENTGELFF
CDR3 DNA: TGTGCCAGCAGCCAAGGGAATAGCGGGGGAGAGAACACCGGGGAGCTGTTTTTT

clone size: NA
V gene: TRBV4-1
D gene: TRBD1
J gene: TRBJ2-7
CDR3 protein: CASSTTAGQGTYEQYF
CDR3 DNA: TGCGCCAGCAGCACCACCGCGGGACAGGGAACCTACGAGCAGTACTTC

clone size: NA
V gene: TRBV7-2
D gene: TRBD2
J gene: TRBJ2-1
CDR3 protein: CASSLGLAGVYNEQFF
CDR3 DNA: TGTGCCAGCAGCCTTGGACTAGCGGGGGTCTACAATGAGCAGTTCTTC